The rows below give T cell receptor beta chains drawn from one sample of a study of blood T cell repertoires in COVID-19. The assay was immunoSEQ multiplex PCR, and TCRdb's table has in-frame clones only and misses some. Here the sample spans about 120,000 clones, approximately 87% being singletons. The sequencing input was peripheral blood. The source of these receptors is a man aged 55-75 years with acute or convalescent COVID-19. The CDR3 runs from the conserved cysteine through the conserved F or W. Fields, in order: D gene, J gene, V gene, clone size, CDR3 DNA, CDR3 protein. A D gene is named only where the DNA matches it firmly. Clone size appears in some rows only: once, few, many, or a class for an expanded clone.

. | TRBJ2-7 | TRBV30 | . | TGTGCCTGGGACGGACAGACCTACGAGCAGTACTTC | CAWDGQTYEQYF
TRBD1 | TRBJ2-2 | TRBV28 | . | TGTGCCAGCAGAAGTCTCCCGTCAGGGGGCCCGAACACCGGGGAGCTGTTTTTT | CASRSLPSGGPNTGELFF
TRBD1 | TRBJ1-2 | TRBV12-3/TRBV12-4 | . | TGTGCCACTTCGGACAGGGGTCTTGGCTACACCTTC | CATSDRGLGYTF
TRBD1 | TRBJ1-5 | TRBV10-3 | . | TGTGCCATCAGCCCCGGGACAGATTATAGCAATCAGCCCCAGCATTTT | CAISPGTDYSNQPQHF
TRBD1 | TRBJ2-1 | TRBV24-1 | . | TGTGCCACCAGTGACCCCTCCGACAGGGCGGGTCTGGACAATGAGCAGTTCTTC | CATSDPSDRAGLDNEQFF
. | TRBJ2-5 | TRBV6-5 | . | TGTGCCAGCAGTAACGAGGCCCTTTCGACCCAGTACTTC | CASSNEALSTQYF
TRBD1 | TRBJ2-7 | TRBV29-1 | . | TGCAGCGGTACAGGGGGCTCCTACGAGCAGTACTTC | CSGTGGSYEQYF
. | TRBJ1-1 | TRBV3-1/TRBV3-2 | once | TGTGCCAGCAGCCAAATGTCGGGTGGCACTGAAGCTTTCTTT | CASSQMSGGTEAFF
. | TRBJ1-2 | TRBV6-5 | . | TGTGCCAGCAGTTACTCGACAGACCAGAACTATGGCTACACCTTC | CASSYSTDQNYGYTF
. | TRBJ2-7 | TRBV3-1/TRBV3-2 | . | TGTGCCAGCACCCCGGGGTGGTCCCTCGAGCAGTACTTC | CASTPGWSLEQYF
. | TRBJ2-5 | TRBV28 | . | TGTGCCAGCAGTTTGGGCGGGGACCGGCAAGAGACCCAGTACTTC | CASSLGGDRQETQYF
. | TRBJ1-1 | TRBV30 | once | TGTGCCTGGTGCCCTGAGATGAACACTGAAGCTTTCTTT | CAWCPEMNTEAFF
. | TRBJ2-7 | TRBV11-3 | . | TGTGCCAGCAGTTCGACAGGGGAGGGCGAGCAGTACTTC | CASSSTGEGEQYF
TRBD1 | TRBJ2-2 | TRBV5-6 | . | TGTGCCAGCAGCCCGACAGGGCCCAACACCGGGGAGCTGTTTTTT | CASSPTGPNTGELFF
TRBD2 | TRBJ2-3 | TRBV9 | once | TGTGCCAGCAGCGTTGGGACTAGTAGCACAGATACGCAGTATTTT | CASSVGTSSTDTQYF
. | TRBJ2-3 | TRBV11-2 | . | TGTGCCAGCAGCTTAGGGACACAAAGTCCCACAGATACGCAGTATTTT | CASSLGTQSPTDTQYF
. | TRBJ1-5 | TRBV28 | . | TGTGCCAGCATTCACGGGGGGCGCGGTCAGCCCCAGCATTTT | CASIHGGRGQPQHF
. | TRBJ1-5 | TRBV28 | . | TGTGCCAGCAGTTTTGCCTTTGGCGGACAGCCCCAGCATTTT | CASSFAFGGQPQHF
. | TRBJ1-6 | TRBV5-6 | . | TGTGCCAGCAGCTTGGCCGGGACTATAAGTTCACCCCTCCACTTT | CASSLAGTISSPLHF
TRBD2 | TRBJ2-1 | TRBV3-1/TRBV3-2 | . | TGTGCCAGCAGTTCTACTAGCGGGAGCTGGAATGAGCAGTTCTTC | CASSSTSGSWNEQFF
TRBD2 | TRBJ2-1 | TRBV29-1 | once | TGCAGCGCTACACTAGCGGGAGGGCCTGATAATGAGCAGTTCTTC | CSATLAGGPDNEQFF
TRBD2 | TRBJ2-3 | TRBV3-1/TRBV3-2 | . | TGTGCCAGCAGCCAAGATCAGCGGGAGGGGGTCTATACGCAGTATTTT | CASSQDQREGVYTQYF
TRBD2 | TRBJ2-3 | TRBV29-1 | . | TGCAGCGTTGAAGAGGCGGGAGGCGGCACAGATACGCAGTATTTT | CSVEEAGGGTDTQYF
TRBD1 | TRBJ2-2 | TRBV4-1 | once | TGCGCCAGCAGCCAAGCGACAGGGTCAACCGGGGAGCTGTTTTTT | CASSQATGSTGELFF
TRBD1 | TRBJ1-1 | TRBV18 | . | TGTGCCAGCTCACCCGGACAGGCTAGAGAAGCTTTCTTT | CASSPGQAREAFF
TRBD2 | TRBJ2-5 | TRBV28 | once | TGTGCCAGCAGTGGACTAGGACTCCAAGAGACCCAGTACTTC | CASSGLGLQETQYF
. | TRBJ2-5 | TRBV5-5 | . | TGTGCCAGCAGCTTGGCTTCAGGAGGGGGCGCGTGGGAGACCCAGTACTTC | CASSLASGGGAWETQYF
. | TRBJ2-7 | TRBV3-1/TRBV3-2 | . | TGTGCCAGCAGCCATTTGGGCAAACGAAGGTACGAGCAGTACTTC | CASSHLGKRRYEQYF
. | TRBJ2-2 | TRBV19 | . | TGTGCCAGTAGTTCTGTAGCTTTCCTCACCGGGGAGCTGTTTTTT | CASSSVAFLTGELFF
. | TRBJ1-4 | TRBV5-5 | . | TGTGCCAGCAGCTTGGGCACCTATAACAGGGCAACTAATGAAAAACTGTTTTTT | CASSLGTYNRATNEKLFF
TRBD2 | TRBJ2-2 | TRBV2 | . | TGTGCCAGCAGCCTAGCGGGAAACACCGGGGAGCTGTTTTTT | CASSLAGNTGELFF
TRBD2 | TRBJ2-3 | TRBV27 | . | TGTGCCAGCAGTTTCGGGACTAGCGGGACAGATACGCAGTATTTT | CASSFGTSGTDTQYF
. | TRBJ2-3 | TRBV5-6 | . | TGTGCCAGCAGCTTGGGACTTTCAGGCACAGATACGCAGTATTTT | CASSLGLSGTDTQYF
TRBD1 | TRBJ1-5 | TRBV28 | . | TGTGCCAGCAGCCCTCTTCAGGGGGGCAATCAGCCCCAGCATTTT | CASSPLQGGNQPQHF
. | TRBJ2-1 | TRBV7-2 | . | TGTGCCAGCAGCGTTACCGGGACTGGCCTCCGTAATGAGCAGTTCTTC | CASSVTGTGLRNEQFF
TRBD2 | TRBJ2-7 | TRBV5-6 | . | TGTGCCAGCAGTTATATAGCGGGACCCCCCTACGAGCAGTACTTC | CASSYIAGPPYEQYF
. | TRBJ2-7 | TRBV6-5 | once | TGTGCCAGTCGGGGGTCCTACGAGCAGTACTTC | CASRGSYEQYF
TRBD2 | TRBJ2-3 | TRBV7-2 | . | TGTGCCAGCAGCTTGTCTAGCGGGAGACAAAGAGATACGCAGTATTTT | CASSLSSGRQRDTQYF
. | TRBJ2-3 | TRBV4-2 | . | TGTGCCAGCAGCCAAGAAGCTTCGCCTAGGACAGATACGCAGTATTTT | CASSQEASPRTDTQYF
. | TRBJ1-5 | TRBV11-3 | . | TGTGCCAGCAGCCCCGGCGGGAGCAATCAGCCCCAGCATTTT | CASSPGGSNQPQHF
. | TRBJ1-6 | TRBV6-2/TRBV6-3 | . | TGTGCCAGCAGTTCTTACGCGGATTCACCTCTCCACTTT | CASSSYADSPLHF
. | TRBJ2-7 | TRBV19 | . | TGTGCCAGTAGTATAGCGGGAGCCTACGAGCAGTACTTC | CASSIAGAYEQYF
TRBD1 | TRBJ2-7 | TRBV20-1 | . | TGCAGTGCTTTGGGACAGCACGAGCAGTACTTC | CSALGQHEQYF
. | TRBJ2-1 | TRBV5-6 | . | TGTGCCAGCAGCCCGGACAAACGGACTCGAGCCAGGGGTGAGCAGTTCTTC | CASSPDKRTRARGEQFF
TRBD2 | TRBJ2-4 | TRBV28 | . | TGTGCCAGCAGTTACGGTGGGGGGGACATTCAGTACTTC | CASSYGGGDIQYF
. | TRBJ2-1 | TRBV2 | . | TGTGCCAGCAGCTCCGGGACTTCCTCCTACAATGAGCAGTTCTTC | CASSSGTSSYNEQFF
TRBD1 | TRBJ2-4 | TRBV6-2/TRBV6-3 | once | TGTGCCAGCAGTTACTCGCGACAGGGGGTAAAGGGTAGTGACATTCAGTACTTC | CASSYSRQGVKGSDIQYF
. | TRBJ2-5 | TRBV10-2 | . | TGCGCCAGCAGTGAAGGGAGAAATCTACCCCTCGGGACCCAGTACTTC | CASSEGRNLPLGTQYF
TRBD2 | TRBJ2-1 | TRBV27 | . | TGTGCCAGCAGTTTGACTAGCGGGATTAATGAGCAGTTCTTC | CASSLTSGINEQFF
TRBD2 | TRBJ2-7 | TRBV15 | once | TGTGCCACCAGCGATTTCACTAGCGGGAACTACGAGCAGTACTTC | CATSDFTSGNYEQYF
. | TRBJ1-1 | TRBV6-2/TRBV6-3 | . | TGTGCCAGCAGTCCGTCCACCTCGGTAGCAGCTTTCTTT | CASSPSTSVAAFF
. | TRBJ1-2 | TRBV5-8 | . | TGTGCCAGCAGCCGGGAATCGACGGGCCTCCGGGGCTACACCTTC | CASSRESTGLRGYTF
. | TRBJ1-2 | TRBV19 | . | TGTGCCAGTAGTATTAAGAGGACTGGGTCGAATGGCTACACCTTC | CASSIKRTGSNGYTF
. | TRBJ1-5 | TRBV19 | few | TGTGCCAGTAGAAGAGTCAGCGGCCAGCCCCAGCATTTT | CASRRVSGQPQHF
TRBD2 | TRBJ2-7 | TRBV7-7 | . | TGTGCTAGCAGCCTCGGGGTAGCGGGAGGGGAAGAGCAGTACTTC | CASSLGVAGGEEQYF
. | TRBJ2-7 | TRBV5-1 | . | TGCGCCAGCAGCCCCAGGGTCGCCTTGCTCAACGAGCAGTACTTC | CASSPRVALLNEQYF
. | TRBJ1-2 | TRBV4-3 | . | TGCGCCAGCAGCCAAGCTGGGGGCATCTATGGCTACACCTTC | CASSQAGGIYGYTF
. | TRBJ2-7 | TRBV5-1 | few | TGCGCCAGCAGCTTGGAGGCAGGGGGGTACGAGCAGTACTTC | CASSLEAGGYEQYF
TRBD1 | TRBJ2-1 | TRBV19 | . | TGTGCCAGTAGCAACTTCCGGGACAGGGGCCTTCGAAGCTCCTACAATGAGCAGTTCTTC | CASSNFRDRGLRSSYNEQFF